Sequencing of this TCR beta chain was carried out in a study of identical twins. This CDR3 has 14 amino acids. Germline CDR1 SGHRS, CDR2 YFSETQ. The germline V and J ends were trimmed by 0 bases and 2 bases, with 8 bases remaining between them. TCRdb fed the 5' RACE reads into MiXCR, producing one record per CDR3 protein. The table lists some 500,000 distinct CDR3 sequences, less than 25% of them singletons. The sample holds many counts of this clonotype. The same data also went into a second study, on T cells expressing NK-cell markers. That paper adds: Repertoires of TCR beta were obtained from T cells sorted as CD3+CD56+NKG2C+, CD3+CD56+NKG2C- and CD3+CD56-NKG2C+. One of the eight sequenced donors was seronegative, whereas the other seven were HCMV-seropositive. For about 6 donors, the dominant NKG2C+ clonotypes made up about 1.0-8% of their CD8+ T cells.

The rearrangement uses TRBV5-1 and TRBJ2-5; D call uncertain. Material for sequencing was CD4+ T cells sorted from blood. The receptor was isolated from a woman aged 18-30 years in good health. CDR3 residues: CASSLGQHQETQYF. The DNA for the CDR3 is TGCGCCAGCAGCTTGGGCCAGCATCAAGAGACCCAGTACTTC.